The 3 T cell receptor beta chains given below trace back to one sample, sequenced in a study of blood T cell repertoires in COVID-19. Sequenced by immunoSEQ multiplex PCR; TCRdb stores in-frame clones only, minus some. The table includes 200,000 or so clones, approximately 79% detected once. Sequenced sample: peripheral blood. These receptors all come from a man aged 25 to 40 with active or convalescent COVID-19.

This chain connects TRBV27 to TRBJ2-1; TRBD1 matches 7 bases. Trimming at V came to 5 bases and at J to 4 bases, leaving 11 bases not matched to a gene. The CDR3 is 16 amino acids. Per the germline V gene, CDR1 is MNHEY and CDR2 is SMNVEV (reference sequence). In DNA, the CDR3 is TGTGCCAGCAGTGCGGACGCCGGGACAGTTTACAATGAGCAGTTCTTC. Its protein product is CASSADAGTVYNEQFF.

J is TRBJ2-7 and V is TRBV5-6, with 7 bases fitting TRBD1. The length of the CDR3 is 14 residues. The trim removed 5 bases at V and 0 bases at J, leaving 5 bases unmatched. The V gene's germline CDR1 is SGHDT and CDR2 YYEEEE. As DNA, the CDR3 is TGTGCCAGCAGTACCGGGACAGCCTCCTACGAGCAGTACGTC. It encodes CASSTGTASYEQYV.

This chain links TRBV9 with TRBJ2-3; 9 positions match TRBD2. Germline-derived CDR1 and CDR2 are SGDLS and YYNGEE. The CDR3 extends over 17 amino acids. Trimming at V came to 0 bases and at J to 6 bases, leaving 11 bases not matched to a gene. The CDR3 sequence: CASSVAGREGRSDTQYF. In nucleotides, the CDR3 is TGTGCCAGCAGCGTAGCGGGGCGGGAGGGCCGATCGGATACGCAGTATTTT.